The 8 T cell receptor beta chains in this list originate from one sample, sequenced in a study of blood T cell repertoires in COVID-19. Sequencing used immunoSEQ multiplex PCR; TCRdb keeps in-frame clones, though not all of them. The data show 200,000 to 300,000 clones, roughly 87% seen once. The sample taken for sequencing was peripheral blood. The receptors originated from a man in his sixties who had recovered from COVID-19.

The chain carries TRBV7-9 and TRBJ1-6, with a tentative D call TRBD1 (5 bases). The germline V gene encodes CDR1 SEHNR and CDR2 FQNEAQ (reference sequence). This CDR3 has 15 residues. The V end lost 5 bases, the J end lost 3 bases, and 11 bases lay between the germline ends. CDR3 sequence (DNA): TGTGCCAGCAGCCCGACGGGGGACTATAATTCACCCCTCCACTTT. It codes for CASSPTGDYNSPLHF.

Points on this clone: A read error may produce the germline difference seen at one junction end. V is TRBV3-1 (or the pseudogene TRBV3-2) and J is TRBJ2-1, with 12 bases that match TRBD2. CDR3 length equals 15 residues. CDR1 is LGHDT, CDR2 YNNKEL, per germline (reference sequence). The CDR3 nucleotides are TGTGCCAGCAGCGACATGGGGGCTAGCGGGGGGGCTCCCATCTTC. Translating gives CASSDMGASGGAPIF.

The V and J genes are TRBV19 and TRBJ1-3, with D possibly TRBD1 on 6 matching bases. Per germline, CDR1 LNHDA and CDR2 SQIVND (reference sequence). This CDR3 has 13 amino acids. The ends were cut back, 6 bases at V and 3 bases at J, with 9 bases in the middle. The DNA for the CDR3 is TGTGCCAGTAGCGGACAGTTTGGAAACACCATATATTTT. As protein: CASSGQFGNTIYF. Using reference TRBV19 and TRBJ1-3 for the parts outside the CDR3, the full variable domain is DGGITQSPKYLFRKEGQNVTLSCEQNLNHDAMYWYRQDPGQGLRLIYYSQIVNDFQKGDIAEGYSVSREKKESFPLTVTSAQKNPTAFYLCASSGQFGNTIYFGEGSWLTVV.

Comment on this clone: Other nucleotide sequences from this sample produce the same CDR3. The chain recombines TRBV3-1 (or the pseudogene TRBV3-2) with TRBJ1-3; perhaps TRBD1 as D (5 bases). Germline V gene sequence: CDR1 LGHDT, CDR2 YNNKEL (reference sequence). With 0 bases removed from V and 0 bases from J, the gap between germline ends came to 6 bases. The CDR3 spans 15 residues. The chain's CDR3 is CASSQDRASGNTIYF. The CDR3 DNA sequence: TGTGCCAGCAGCCAAGACAGGGCCTCTGGAAACACCATATATTTT.

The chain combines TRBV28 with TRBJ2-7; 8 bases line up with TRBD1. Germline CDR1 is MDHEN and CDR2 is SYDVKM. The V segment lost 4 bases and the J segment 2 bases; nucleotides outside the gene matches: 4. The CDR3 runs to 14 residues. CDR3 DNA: TGTGCCAGCAGTTCTCTGACAGGGGCCTACGAGCAGTACGTC. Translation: CASSSLTGAYEQYV.

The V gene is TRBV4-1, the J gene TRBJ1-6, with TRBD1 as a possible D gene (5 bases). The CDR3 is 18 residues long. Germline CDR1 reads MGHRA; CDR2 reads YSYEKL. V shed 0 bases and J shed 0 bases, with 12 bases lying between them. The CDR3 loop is CASSQEVQGSSYNSPLHF. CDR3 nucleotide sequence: TGCGCCAGCAGCCAAGAAGTGCAGGGAAGCTCCTATAATTCACCCCTCCACTTT.

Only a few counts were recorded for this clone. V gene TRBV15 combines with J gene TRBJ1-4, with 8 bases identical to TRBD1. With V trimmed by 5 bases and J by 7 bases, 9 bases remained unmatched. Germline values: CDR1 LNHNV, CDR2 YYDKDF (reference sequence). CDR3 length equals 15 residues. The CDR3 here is CATSRTGGRTEKLFF. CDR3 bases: TGTGCCACCAGCCGAACAGGGGGGAGGACTGAAAAACTGTTTTTT.

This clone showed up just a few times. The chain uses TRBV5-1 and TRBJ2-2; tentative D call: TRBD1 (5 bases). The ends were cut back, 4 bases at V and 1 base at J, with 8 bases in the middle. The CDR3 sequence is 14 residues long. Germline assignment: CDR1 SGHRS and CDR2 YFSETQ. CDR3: CASSPTGNTGELFF. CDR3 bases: TGCGCCAGCAGCCCTACAGGGAACACCGGGGAGCTGTTTTTT.